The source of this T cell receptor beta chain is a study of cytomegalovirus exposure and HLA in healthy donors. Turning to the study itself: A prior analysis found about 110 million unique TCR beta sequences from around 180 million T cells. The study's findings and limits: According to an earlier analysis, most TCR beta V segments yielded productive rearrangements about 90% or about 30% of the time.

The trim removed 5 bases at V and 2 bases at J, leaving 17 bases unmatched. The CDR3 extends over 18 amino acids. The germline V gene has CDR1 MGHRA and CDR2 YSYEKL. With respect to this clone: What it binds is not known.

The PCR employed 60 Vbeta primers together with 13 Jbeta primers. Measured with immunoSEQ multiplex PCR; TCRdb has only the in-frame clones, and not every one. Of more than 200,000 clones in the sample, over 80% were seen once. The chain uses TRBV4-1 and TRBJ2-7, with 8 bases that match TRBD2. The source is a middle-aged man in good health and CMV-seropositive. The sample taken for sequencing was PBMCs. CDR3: CASSGGVSGSIGAYEQYF. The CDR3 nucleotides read TGCGCCAGCAGCGGGGGAGTAAGCGGGAGTATTGGCGCCTACGAGCAGTACTTC.